This T cell receptor beta chain came from a study of B cell selection in AIRE deficiency. General observations from the study: Healthy donors alone shared 31.6% of 3,500 to 4,500 Treg sequences; patients alone roughly 10%. About 30.6% of healthy-donor shared Treg TCRbeta sequences appeared in patient Tconv cells. Shared Treg sequences were biased toward short CDR3s with few non-templated nucleotide insertions.

The CDR3 length is 15 residues. V was pared by 5 bases and J by 4 bases, with 15 bases between. The germline V gene encodes CDR1 MNHEY and CDR2 SVGAGI. The sorted conventional CD4 T cells were gated as CD4+CD127+. This clone was recorded once. Its antigen is unidentified. Libraries were prepared by immunoSEQ multiplex PCR; TCRdb keeps only in-frame clonotypes and omits some of them. The top ten hold less than 0.25% of the sample, which has some 25,000 clones, about 95% seen once. The sample was CD4+CD127+ conventional T cells sorted from PBMCs. This sequence was found in a human donor in good health. The chain has TRBV6-5 and TRBJ1-5; D gene unclear. DNA for the CDR3: TGTGCCAGCAGTACCTCCCGGCGGGGAAATCAGCCCCAGCATTTT. It yields the protein CASSTSRRGNQPQHF.